The clone carrying this T cell receptor (beta chain) has only a few counts. Sequenced by immunoSEQ multiplex PCR; TCRdb stores in-frame clones only, minus some. Of roughly 64,000 clones detected, about 89% appear once; the ten largest clones hold approximately 5.2%. CDR3 size: 13 residues. Trimming pared 4 bases from V and 0 bases from J, leaving 9 bases between. The germline gives CDR1 GTSNPN, CDR2 SVGIG (reference sequence). These data come from a study of OX40 agonist ivuxolimab in advanced cancers. Study as a whole: With a range of about 23 to 90, age averaged roughly 61 years, and about 80% were male.

The source is an adult with an advanced solid tumor such as melanoma, head and neck, liver or kidney cancer. Sequencing used CD4+ or CD8+ T cells sorted from blood, obtained in a trial of the OX40 agonist ivuxolimab. The chain recombines TRBV30 with TRBJ1-1, with D perhaps TRBD1 (5 bases). This chain's CDR3 is CAWTGFMNTEAFF. CDR3 coding DNA: TGTGCCTGGACAGGGTTCATGAACACTGAAGCTTTCTTT.